The present entry profiles one TCR beta chain with its context. The antigen remains unidentified. V shed 6 bases and J 3 bases; nucleotides not matched to a gene: 4. This CDR3 contains 14 residues. Looked up from germline, CDR1 is MNHEY and CDR2 is SVGAGI. Constant-region reverse primers amplified full-length variable regions, followed by semi-nested Nested Universal Primer A PCR. TCRdb used MiXCR to reprocess the 5' RACE reads, holding one entry per CDR3 protein. The sample contains about 50,000 distinct CDR3 sequences, about 28% of which appear only once. Naive CD4+ cells had CD25+ Tregs removed. Study-wide results and caveats: Tumor memory CD4+ T cell TCR gene usage clustered with blood and lymph node memory CD4+ cells and lymph node naive CD4+ cells.

What was sequenced was naive CD4+ T cells sorted from blood. Subset noted: naive CD4+ T cells, CD4+CD45RA+CD25-. The chain couples TRBV6-5 to TRBJ2-4; 8 positions match TRBD1. The TCR originated in a female donor with breast cancer. This CDR3 reads CASRGTGGKNIQYF. CDR3 nucleotide sequence: TGTGCCAGCAGGGGGACAGGAGGCAAAAACATTCAGTACTTC.